One TCR beta chain is described in this entry. Its cognate antigen is unknown. The data are from a study of cytomegalovirus exposure and HLA in healthy donors. Germline loops: CDR1 SNHLY, CDR2 FYNNEI. This CDR3 is 15 amino acids long. V shed 5 bases, J shed 9 bases, and the junction held 7 bases outside the gene matches. It was with 60 Vbeta and 13 Jbeta primers that the PCR ran. Data came from immunoSEQ multiplex PCR; TCRdb stores just in-frame clones and leaves some out. The sample carries 150,000 to 200,000 clones, more than 70% recorded once. Study-wide findings and caveats: TCR association rates varied by HLA locus in a later analysis, with DRB1 highest and HLA-C lowest. One variant, a missense change in DCLRE1C, was linked in a later analysis to TCR beta V- and J-gene trimming. Evidence from a later analysis indicated that most CMV-associated TCR beta chains looked HLA-restricted. CMV serostatus alone was available as immune exposure information.

The origin of this receptor is a girl aged 10 to 17 in good health and CMV-seronegative. The chain uses TRBV2 and TRBJ1-6, with 10 positions matching TRBD1. Specimen: PBMCs. CDR3 amino acids: CASSLSGTGASPLHF. The CDR3 coding sequence is TGTGCCAGCAGTCTATCCGGGACAGGGGCTTCACCCCTCCACTTT. The full variable domain, completed using reference TRBV2 and TRBJ1-6, is EPEVTQTPSHQVTQMGQEVILRCVPISNHLYFYWYRQILGQKVEFLVSFYNNEISEKSEIFDDQFSVERPDGSNFTLKIRSTKLEDSAMYFCASSLSGTGASPLHFGNGTRLTVT.